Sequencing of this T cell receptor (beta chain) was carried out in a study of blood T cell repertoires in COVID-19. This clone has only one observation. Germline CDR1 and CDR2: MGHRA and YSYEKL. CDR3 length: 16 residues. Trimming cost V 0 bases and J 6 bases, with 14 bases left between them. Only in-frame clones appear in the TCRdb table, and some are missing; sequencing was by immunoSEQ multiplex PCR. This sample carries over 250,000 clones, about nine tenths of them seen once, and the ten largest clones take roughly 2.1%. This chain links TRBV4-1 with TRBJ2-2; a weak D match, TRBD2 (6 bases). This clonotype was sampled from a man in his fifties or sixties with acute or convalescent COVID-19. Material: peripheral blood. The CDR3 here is CASSQDGRGGPGELFF. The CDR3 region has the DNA TGCGCCAGCAGCCAAGATGGGCGGGGAGGACCCGGGGAGCTGTTTTTT.